This TCR beta chain originates from a study of blood T cells in healthy people across ages. Germline-derived CDR1 and CDR2 are SQVTM and ANQGSEA. Trimming at V came to 6 bases and at J to 6 bases, leaving 16 bases not matched to a gene. The CDR3 runs to 16 residues. Combining a sample-barcoded 5' primer with a J-beta primer mix, a second PCR ran for about 6 to 11 cycles. Using its own MiXCR run on the 5' RACE reads, TCRdb lists one record per CDR3 protein. The profile shows roughly 2 million distinct CDR3 sequences, 49% of them singletons. The sample holds a few counts of this clonotype. This TCR was recovered from a woman aged 40 to 49 in good health. The chain has TRBV29-1 and TRBJ1-2; 10 bases match TRBD1. The source material was blood. DNA for the CDR3: TGCAGCGTACCAAATCCCAAGACAGGGGGCTATCATGGCTACACCTTC. It is translated as CSVPNPKTGGYHGYTF.